This T cell receptor beta chain was captured in a study of CD8 T cells in ankylosing spondylitis. Regarding the study as a whole: Disease-linked clones reportedly concentrated significantly in matched ankylosing spondylitis synovial fluid. Characteristic, it appeared, of ankylosing spondylitis blood was a TCR beta motif of roughly 8 highly homologous variants. As for the disease-linked clones, they showed a CD8+ phenotype and occurred at relatively low frequencies in peripheral blood.

Turning to this clonotype: Its specificity is not known.

The CDR3 loop spans 17 amino acids. Germline V gene sequence: CDR1 SGHRS, CDR2 YFSETQ. The V gene end was trimmed by 4 bases and the J gene end by 1 base; junction bases not matched to a gene: 6. Making the TCR beta libraries involved quantitative 5'-RACE with molecular barcodes. TCRdb re-called the 5' RACE reads through MiXCR, storing one row per CDR3 protein. The data hold roughly 400,000 distinct CDR3 sequences, with 20% to 25% observed a single time. This chain uses TRBV5-1 with TRBJ2-2; 11 positions match TRBD2. Sequenced: blood, either unsorted or a sorted T cell fraction (not recorded which). The TCR originated in a male donor with ankylosing spondylitis. CDR3 coding DNA: TGCGCCAGCAGCGACCCGGGGACTAGCGGGAACACCGGGGAGCTGTTTTTT. Translating gives CASSDPGTSGNTGELFF.